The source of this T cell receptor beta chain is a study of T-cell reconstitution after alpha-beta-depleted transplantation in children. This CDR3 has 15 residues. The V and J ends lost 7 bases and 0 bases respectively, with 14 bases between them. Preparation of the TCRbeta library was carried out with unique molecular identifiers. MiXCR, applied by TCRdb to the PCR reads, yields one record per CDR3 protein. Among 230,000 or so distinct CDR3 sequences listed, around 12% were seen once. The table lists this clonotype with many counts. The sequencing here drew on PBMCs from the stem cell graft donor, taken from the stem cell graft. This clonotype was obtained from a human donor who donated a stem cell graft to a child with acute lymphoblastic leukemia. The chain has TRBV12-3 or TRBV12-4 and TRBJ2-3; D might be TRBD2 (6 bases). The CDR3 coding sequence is TGTGCCAGCACCCCTTCGGAGGGTAGCACAGATACGCAGTATTTT. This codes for CASTPSEGSTDTQYF.